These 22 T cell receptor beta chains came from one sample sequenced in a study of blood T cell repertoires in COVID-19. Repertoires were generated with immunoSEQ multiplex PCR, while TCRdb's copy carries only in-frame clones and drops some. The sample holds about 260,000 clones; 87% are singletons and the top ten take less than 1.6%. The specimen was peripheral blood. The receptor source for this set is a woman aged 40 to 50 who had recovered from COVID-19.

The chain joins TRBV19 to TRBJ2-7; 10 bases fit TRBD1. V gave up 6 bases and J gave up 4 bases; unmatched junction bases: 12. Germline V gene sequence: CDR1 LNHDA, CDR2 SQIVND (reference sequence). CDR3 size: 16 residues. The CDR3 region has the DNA TGTGCCAGTAGCATAACCACGGGACAGGGGTTATACGAGCAGTACTTC. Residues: CASSITTGQGLYEQYF.

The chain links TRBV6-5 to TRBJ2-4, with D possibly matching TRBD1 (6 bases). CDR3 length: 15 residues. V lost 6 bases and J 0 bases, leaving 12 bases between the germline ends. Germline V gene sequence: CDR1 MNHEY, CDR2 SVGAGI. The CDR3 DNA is TGTGCCAGCAGAACGACAGGTCAAGCCAAAAACATTCAGTACTTC. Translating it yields CASRTTGQAKNIQYF.

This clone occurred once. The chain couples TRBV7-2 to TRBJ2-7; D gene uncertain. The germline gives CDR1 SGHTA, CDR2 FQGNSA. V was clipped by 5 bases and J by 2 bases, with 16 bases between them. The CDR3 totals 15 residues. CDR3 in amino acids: CASSLRFEHAYEQYF. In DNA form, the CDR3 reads TGTGCCAGCAGCCTCAGGTTCGAGCACGCCTACGAGCAGTACTTC.

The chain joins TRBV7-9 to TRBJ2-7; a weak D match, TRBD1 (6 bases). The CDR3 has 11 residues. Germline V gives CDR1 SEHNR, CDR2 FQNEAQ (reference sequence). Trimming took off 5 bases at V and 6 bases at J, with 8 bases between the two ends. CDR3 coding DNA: TGTGCCAGCAGCGGCAGGGGCGAGCAGTACTTC. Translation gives CASSGRGEQYF.

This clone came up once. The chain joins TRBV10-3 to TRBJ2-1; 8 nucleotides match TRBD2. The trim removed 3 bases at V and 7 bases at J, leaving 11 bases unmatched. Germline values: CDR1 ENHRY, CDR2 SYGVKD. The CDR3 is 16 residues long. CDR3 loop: CAISDPGGQRVNEQFF. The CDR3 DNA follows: TGTGCCATCAGTGACCCGGGGGGGCAGCGGGTTAATGAGCAGTTCTTC.

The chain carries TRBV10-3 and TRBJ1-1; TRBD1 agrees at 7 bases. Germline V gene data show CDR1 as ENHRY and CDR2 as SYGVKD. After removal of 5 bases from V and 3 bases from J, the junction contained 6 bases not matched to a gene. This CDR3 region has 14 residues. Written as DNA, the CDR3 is TGTGCCATCAGTCGCGGGACAGCGGACACTGAAGCTTTCTTT. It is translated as CAISRGTADTEAFF.

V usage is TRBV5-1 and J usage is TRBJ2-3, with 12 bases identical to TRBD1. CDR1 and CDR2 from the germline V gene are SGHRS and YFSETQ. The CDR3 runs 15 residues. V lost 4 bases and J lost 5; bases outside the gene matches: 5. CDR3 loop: CASSPGTGGEDTQYF. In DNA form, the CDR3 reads TGCGCCAGCAGCCCCGGGACAGGGGGCGAAGATACGCAGTATTTT. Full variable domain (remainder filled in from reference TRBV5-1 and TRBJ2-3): KAGVTQTPRYLIKTRGQQVTLSCSPISGHRSVSWYQQTPGQGLQFLFEYFSETQRNKGNFPGRFSGRQFSNSRSEMNVSTLELGDSALYLCASSPGTGGEDTQYFGPGTRLTVL.

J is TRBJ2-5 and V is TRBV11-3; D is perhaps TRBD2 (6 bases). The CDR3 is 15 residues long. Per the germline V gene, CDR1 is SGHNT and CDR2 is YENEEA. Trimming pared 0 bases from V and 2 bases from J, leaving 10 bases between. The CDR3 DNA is TGTGCCAGCAGCTTAGATAGGACTACTCAAGAGACCCAGTACTTC. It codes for CASSLDRTTQETQYF.

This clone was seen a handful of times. CDR3 loop: CASSIVGTGKYGYTF. For the CDR3, the DNA is TGTGCCAGTAGTATTGTGGGGACTGGGAAATATGGCTACACCTTC. This chain connects TRBV19 to TRBJ1-2, with a possible D match to TRBD1 (5 bases). The germline V gene encodes CDR1 LNHDA and CDR2 SQIVND (reference sequence). This CDR3 spans 15 amino acids. V was cut by 3 bases and J by 5 bases, with 16 bases left in between.

The CDR3 DNA is TGTGCCAGCAAGGGCAGGGCGAGGACAGATACGCAGTATTTT. Its protein product is CASKGRARTDTQYF. The chain employs TRBV2 and TRBJ2-3; TRBD1 might be the D (5 bases). The V gene's germline CDR1 is SNHLY and CDR2 FYNNEI. Trimming took off 7 bases at V and 3 bases at J, with 14 bases between the two ends. The CDR3 has 14 amino acids.

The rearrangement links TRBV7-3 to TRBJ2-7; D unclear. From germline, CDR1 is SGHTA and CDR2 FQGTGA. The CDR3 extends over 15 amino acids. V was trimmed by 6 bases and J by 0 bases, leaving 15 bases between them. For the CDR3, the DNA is TGTGCCAGCAGAAGACTCCTCAGAAGCTCCTACGAGCAGTACTTC. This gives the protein CASRRLLRSSYEQYF.

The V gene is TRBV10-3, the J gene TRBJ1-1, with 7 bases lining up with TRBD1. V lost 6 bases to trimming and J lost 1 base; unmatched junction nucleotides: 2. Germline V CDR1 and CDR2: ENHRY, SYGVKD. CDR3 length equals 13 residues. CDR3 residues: CAIRGTENTEAFF. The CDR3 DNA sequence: TGTGCCATCAGGGGGACAGAGAACACTGAAGCTTTCTTT.

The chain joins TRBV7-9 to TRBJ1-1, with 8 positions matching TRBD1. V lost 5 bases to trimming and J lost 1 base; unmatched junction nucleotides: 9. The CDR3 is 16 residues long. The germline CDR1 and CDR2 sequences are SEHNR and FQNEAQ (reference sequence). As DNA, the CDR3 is TGTGCCAGCAGCCCCCAGGGGGCCCGCTCGAACACTGAAGCTTTCTTT. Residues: CASSPQGARSNTEAFF.

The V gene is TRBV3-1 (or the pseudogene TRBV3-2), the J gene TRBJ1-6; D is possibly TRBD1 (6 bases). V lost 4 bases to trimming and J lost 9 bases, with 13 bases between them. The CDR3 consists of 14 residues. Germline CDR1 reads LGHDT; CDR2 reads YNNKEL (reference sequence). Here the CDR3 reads CASSLQGTGSPLHF. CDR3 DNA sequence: TGTGCCAGCAGCCTTCAGGGGACCGGTTCACCCCTCCACTTT.

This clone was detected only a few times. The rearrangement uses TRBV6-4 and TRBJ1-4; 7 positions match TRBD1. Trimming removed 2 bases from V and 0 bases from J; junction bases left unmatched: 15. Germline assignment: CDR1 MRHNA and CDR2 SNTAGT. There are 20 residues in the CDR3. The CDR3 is CASSDADRVPTTTTNEKLFF. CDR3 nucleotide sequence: TGTGCCAGCAGTGACGCAGACAGGGTCCCAACAACAACAACTAATGAAAAACTGTTTTTT.

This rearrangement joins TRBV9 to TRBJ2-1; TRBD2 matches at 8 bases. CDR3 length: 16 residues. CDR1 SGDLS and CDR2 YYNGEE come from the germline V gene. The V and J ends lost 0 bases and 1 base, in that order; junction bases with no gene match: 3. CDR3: CASSVATSGSYNEQFF. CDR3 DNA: TGTGCCAGCAGCGTAGCTACTAGCGGATCCTACAATGAGCAGTTCTTC. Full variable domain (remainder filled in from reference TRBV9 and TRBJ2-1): DSGVTQTPKHLITATGQRVTLRCSPRSGDLSVYWYQQSLDQGLQFLIQYYNGEERAKGNILERFSAQQFPDLHSELNLSSLELGDSALYFCASSVATSGSYNEQFFGPGTRLTVL.

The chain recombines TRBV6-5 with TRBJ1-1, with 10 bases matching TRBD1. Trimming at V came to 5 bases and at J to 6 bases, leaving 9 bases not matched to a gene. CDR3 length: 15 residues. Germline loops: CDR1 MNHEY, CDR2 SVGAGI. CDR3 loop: CASSLPGQGTSEAFF. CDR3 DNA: TGTGCCAGCAGTCTGCCGGGACAGGGGACCTCTGAAGCTTTCTTT.

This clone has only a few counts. The CDR3 nucleotides are TGCGCCAGCAGTGATGGCGCAGGGGATTTGGAGACCCAGTACTTC. Translating it yields CASSDGAGDLETQYF. The chain uses TRBV10-1 and TRBJ2-5, with D perhaps TRBD1 (6 bases). The germline V and J ends were trimmed by 3 bases and 5 bases, with 16 bases remaining between them. The germline V gene encodes CDR1 WNHNN and CDR2 SYGVQD (reference sequence). The CDR3 is 15 amino acids.

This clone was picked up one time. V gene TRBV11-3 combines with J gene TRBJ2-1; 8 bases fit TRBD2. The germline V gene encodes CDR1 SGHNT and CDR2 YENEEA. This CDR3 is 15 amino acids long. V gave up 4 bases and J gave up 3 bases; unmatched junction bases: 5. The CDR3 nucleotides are TGTGCCAGCAGCTCGCTAGCGGGCCTCTACAATGAGCAGTTCTTC. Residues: CASSSLAGLYNEQFF.

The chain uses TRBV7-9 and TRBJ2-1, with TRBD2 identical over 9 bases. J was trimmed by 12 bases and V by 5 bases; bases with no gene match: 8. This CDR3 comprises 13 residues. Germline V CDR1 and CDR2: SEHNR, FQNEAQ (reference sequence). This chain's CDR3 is CASSPSGRQGQFF. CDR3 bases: TGTGCCAGCAGCCCAAGCGGGAGGCAGGGGCAGTTCTTC.

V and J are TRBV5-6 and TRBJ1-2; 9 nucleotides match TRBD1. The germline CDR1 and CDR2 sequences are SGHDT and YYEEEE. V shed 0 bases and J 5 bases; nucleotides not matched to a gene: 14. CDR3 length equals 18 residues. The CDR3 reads CASSLAMGQGGSFYGYTF. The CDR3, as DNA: TGTGCCAGCAGCTTGGCAATGGGACAGGGCGGGTCGTTTTATGGCTACACCTTC.

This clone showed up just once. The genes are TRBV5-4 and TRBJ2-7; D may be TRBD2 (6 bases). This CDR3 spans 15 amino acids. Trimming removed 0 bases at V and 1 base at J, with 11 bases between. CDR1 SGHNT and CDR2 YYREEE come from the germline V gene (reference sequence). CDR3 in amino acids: CASSLAGGASYEQYF. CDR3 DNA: TGTGCCAGCAGCTTGGCCGGCGGGGCATCCTACGAGCAGTACTTC.